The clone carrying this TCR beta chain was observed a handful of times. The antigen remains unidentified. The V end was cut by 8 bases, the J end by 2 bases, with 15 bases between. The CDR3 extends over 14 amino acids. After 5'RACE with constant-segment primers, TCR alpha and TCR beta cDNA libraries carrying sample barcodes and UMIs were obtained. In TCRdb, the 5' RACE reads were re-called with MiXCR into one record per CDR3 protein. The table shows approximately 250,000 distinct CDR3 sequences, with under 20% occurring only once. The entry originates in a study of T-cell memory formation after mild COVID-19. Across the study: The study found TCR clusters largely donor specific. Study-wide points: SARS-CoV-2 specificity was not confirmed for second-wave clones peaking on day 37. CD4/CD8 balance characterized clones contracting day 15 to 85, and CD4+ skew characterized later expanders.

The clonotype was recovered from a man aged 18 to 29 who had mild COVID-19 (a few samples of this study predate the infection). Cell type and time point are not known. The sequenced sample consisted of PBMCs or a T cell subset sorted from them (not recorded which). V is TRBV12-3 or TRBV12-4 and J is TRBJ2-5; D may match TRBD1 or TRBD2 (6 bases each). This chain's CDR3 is CASCESGAQETQYF. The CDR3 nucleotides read TGTGCCAGCTGCGAATCGGGGGCTCAAGAGACCCAGTACTTC.